The rows below give T cell receptor beta chains drawn from one sample of a study of T cells in narcolepsy. Using immunoSEQ multiplex PCR, the repertoire was profiled, and TCRdb retains in-frame clones only, with some absent. The sample lists more than 25,000 clones; roughly 78% were seen once. The sequenced material came from memory (CD45RA-) CD4+ T cells from blood. Receptors originate from a human donor in good health. Both conserved end residues are trimmed from each CDR3. The order of the fields is V gene, J gene, CDR3 protein.

TRBV19	TRBJ1-1	ASTQTGGSNTEAF
TRBV7-2	TRBJ2-3	ASSPDRISTDTQY
TRBV18	TRBJ1-1	ASRPGQGFSNEEAF
TRBV6-6	TRBJ1-1	ASRNRQGRPEAF
TRBV7-2	TRBJ2-2	ASSFDLYTGELF
TRBV11-2	TRBJ2-3	ASSLGTTTDTQY
TRBV5-1	TRBJ2-7	ASSSRGGHEQY
TRBV4-2	TRBJ2-2	ASSQDLGTGRSGELF
TRBV7-9	TRBJ2-5	ASSLYELKETQY
TRBV15	TRBJ1-6	ATSKAGGGYNSPLH